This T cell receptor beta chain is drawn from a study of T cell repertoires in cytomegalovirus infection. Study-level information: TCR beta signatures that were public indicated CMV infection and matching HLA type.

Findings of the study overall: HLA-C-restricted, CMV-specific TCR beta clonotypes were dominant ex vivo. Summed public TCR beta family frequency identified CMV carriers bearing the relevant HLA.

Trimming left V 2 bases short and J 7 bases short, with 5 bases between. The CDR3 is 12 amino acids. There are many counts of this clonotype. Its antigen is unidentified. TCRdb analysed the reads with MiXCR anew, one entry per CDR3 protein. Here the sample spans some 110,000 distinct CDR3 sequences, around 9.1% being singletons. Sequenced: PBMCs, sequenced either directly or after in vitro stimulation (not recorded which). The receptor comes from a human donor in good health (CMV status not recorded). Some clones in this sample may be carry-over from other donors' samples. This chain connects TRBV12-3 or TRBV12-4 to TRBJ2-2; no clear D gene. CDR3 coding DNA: TGTGCCAGCAGTTTAAGGGTCGGGGAGCTGTTTTTT. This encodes CASSLRVGELFF.